A single sample gave rise to the 3 T cell receptor beta chains below, sequenced in a study of regulatory T cells in long-lasting Graves disease. iRepertoire HTBI primers and Arm-PCR of CDR3 regions built TCR beta libraries. TCRdb independently ran MiXCR on the multiplex PCR reads; one entry per CDR3 protein. Of 400,000 to 500,000 distinct CDR3 sequences in the sample, about 22% were seen once. Described time point: persistent/refractory GD, antithyroid drugs over 5 years with positive TRAb. RNA from PBMCs was the source of the TCR library. Specimen: peripheral blood mononuclear cells (PBMCs), collected when the disease was refractory, from a patient treated with antithyroid drugs. These receptors originate from a female donor with Graves disease.

This clonotype appeared a few times. The rearrangement links TRBV19 to TRBJ1-1, with a tentative D call TRBD1 (5 bases). Trimming stripped 6 bases from V and 1 base from J, with 9 bases between. The CDR3 runs 13 residues. Germline values: CDR1 LNHDA, CDR2 SQIVND (reference sequence). CDR3 in DNA: TGTGCCAGTAGCCAGGACAAGAACACTGAAGCTTTCTTT. Amino acids: CASSQDKNTEAFF.

This clonotype was counted between two and nine times. The V gene is TRBV19, the J gene TRBJ1-1; D gene unclear. The CDR3 spans 15 residues. V lost 10 bases and J 1 base, leaving 19 bases between the germline ends. Germline V lookup: CDR1 LNHDA, CDR2 SQIVND (reference sequence). This CDR3 is CATNPLGQENTEAFF. The DNA of the CDR3 is TGTGCCACCAATCCGCTGGGCCAGGAGAACACTGAAGCTTTCTTT.

This clonotype was seen at least ten times. V gene TRBV28 combines with J gene TRBJ2-7, with TRBD2 matching over 7 bases. Per germline, CDR1 MDHEN and CDR2 SYDVKM. V shed 10 bases and J 4 bases; nucleotides not matched to a gene: 13. The CDR3 totals 14 residues. CDR3 sequence reads: CATRDGGFVYEQYF. The CDR3 DNA sequence: TGTGCCACAAGAGACGGGGGGTTCGTTTACGAGCAGTACTTC.